The 5 T cell receptor beta chains given below trace back to one sample, sequenced in a study of cytomegalovirus exposure and HLA in healthy donors. The PCR contained 60 Vbeta and 13 Jbeta primers. The assay was immunoSEQ multiplex PCR, and TCRdb's table has in-frame clones only and misses some. Here the sample spans 11,000 to 15,000 clones, 63% being singletons. Sequenced sample: PBMCs. The receptors derive from a woman aged 50 to 60 in good health and CMV-seropositive.

This clone was detected only a few times. The CDR3 DNA reads TGTGCCAGTGCTCGGGTGAACACTGAAGCTTTCTTT. Translation: CASARVNTEAFF. The chain employs TRBV19 and TRBJ1-1; D is uncertain. Germline V gives CDR1 LNHDA, CDR2 SQIVND (reference sequence). The CDR3 sequence is 12 residues long. V lost 8 bases to trimming and J lost 0 bases, with 7 bases between them. Variable domain in full (rest from reference TRBV19 and TRBJ1-1): DGGITQSPKYLFRKEGQNVTLSCEQNLNHDAMYWYRQDPGQGLRLIYYSQIVNDFQKGDIAEGYSVSREKKESFPLTVTSAQKNPTAFYLCASARVNTEAFFGQGTRLTVV.

V is TRBV29-1 and J is TRBJ1-2; D not certain. Germline values: CDR1 SQVTM, CDR2 ANQGSEA. V was shortened by 5 bases and J by 10 bases, with 14 bases between the two germline ends. CDR3 length: 11 residues. CDR3 nucleotides: TGCAGCGTTTCCCCGACGGGGATCTACACCTTC. As protein: CSVSPTGIYTF.

The chain is built from TRBV30 and TRBJ2-1; the D is unclear. The CDR3 extends over 15 amino acids. Trimming left V 0 bases short and J 4 bases short, with 13 bases between. From germline, CDR1 is GTSNPN and CDR2 SVGIG (reference sequence). CDR3 nucleotide sequence: TGTGCCTGGAGTGTGGGCGCGATAGTGTACAATGAGCAGTTCTTC. This sequence encodes CAWSVGAIVYNEQFF.

This clone was seen a handful of times. The chain has TRBV7-2 and TRBJ2-7; 9 nucleotides match TRBD2. Per the germline V gene, CDR1 is SGHTA and CDR2 is FQGNSA. The CDR3 sequence is 15 residues long. The J segment lost 3 bases and the V segment lost 1 base, leaving 4 bases of the junction unmatched. The CDR3 reads CASSLGGSGGYEQYF. In DNA form, the CDR3 reads TGTGCCAGCAGCTTAGGGGGTAGCGGGGGCTACGAGCAGTACTTC.

The CDR3 reads CASSLYWSGELFF. The CDR3 nucleotides are TGTGCCAGCAGCCTCTATTGGTCTGGGGAGCTGTTTTTT. The J gene is TRBJ2-2, the V gene TRBV7-9; D unclear. CDR3 size: 13 residues. Germline CDR1 and CDR2: SEHNR and FQNEAQ (reference sequence). V lost 5 bases and J 8 bases, leaving 12 bases between the germline ends. The full variable domain, in which reference TRBV7-9 and TRBJ2-2 provide the parts outside the CDR3, is DTGVSQNPRHKITKRGQNVTFRCDPISEHNRLYWYRQTLGQGPEFLTYFQNEAQLEKSRLLSDRFSAERPKGSFSTLEIQRTEQGDSAMYLCASSLYWSGELFFGEGSRLTVL.